The text below deals with one TCR beta chain. Its antigen remains unknown. These data originate in a study of OX40 agonist ivuxolimab in advanced cancers. Study-level results: Both blood CD4+ and CD8+ T cells showed clonal growth by week 6 at 0.1 to 3.0 mg/kg. Among some nonresponders, normalized T-cell clonal expansion was also low. No antigen was identified for the clonally expanded peripheral T cells.

Patients had blood sampled at baseline and again on cycle 4 day 1 and cycle 7 day 1. Method: immunoSEQ multiplex PCR; TCRdb's copy keeps in-frame clones and lacks some. The data contain tens of thousands of clones, 82% of them singletons. This CDR3 is 15 amino acids long. Germline values: CDR1 SNHLY, CDR2 FYNNEI. V gave up 7 bases and J gave up 7 bases; unmatched junction bases: 10. The chain combines TRBV2 with TRBJ2-1; 10 positions agree with TRBD1. This receptor was taken from an adult with an advanced solid tumor such as melanoma, head and neck, liver or kidney cancer. The sequenced sample was CD4+ or CD8+ T cells sorted from blood, obtained in a trial of the OX40 agonist ivuxolimab. In nucleotides, the CDR3 is TGTGCCAGCAAGAGATCCGGGACAGGGGTAAATGAGCAGTTCTTC. Encoded protein: CASKRSGTGVNEQFF.